The 2 T cell receptor beta chains listed next were all sequenced from one sample in a study of blood T cell repertoires in COVID-19. Produced via immunoSEQ multiplex PCR; TCRdb's table is partial and in-frame only. The profile covers hundreds of thousands of clones, with around 88% appearing a single time and approximately 6% taken by the ten largest. Sequenced: peripheral blood. The source of these receptors is a woman in her twenties or thirties with COVID-19, enrolled during active disease.

The rearrangement joins TRBV3-1 (or the pseudogene TRBV3-2) to TRBJ2-1, with no clear D. The CDR3 consists of 13 residues. The V end was cut by 2 bases, the J end by 4 bases, with 6 bases between. CDR1 and CDR2 from the germline V gene are LGHDT and YNNKEL (reference sequence). In DNA, the CDR3 is TGTGCCAGCAGCCAAACTTCTTACAATGAGCAGTTCTTC. Its translation: CASSQTSYNEQFF.

The CDR3 DNA sequence: TGCAGCGTGGCCGAGGGACAGGGGGACTATGGCTACACCTTC. Protein: CSVAEGQGDYGYTF. V is TRBV29-1 and J is TRBJ1-2, with 11 bases matching TRBD1. The CDR3 has 14 amino acids. The germline gives CDR1 SQVTM, CDR2 ANQGSEA. Unmatched junction bases numbered 6, after V lost 6 bases and J lost 3 bases.